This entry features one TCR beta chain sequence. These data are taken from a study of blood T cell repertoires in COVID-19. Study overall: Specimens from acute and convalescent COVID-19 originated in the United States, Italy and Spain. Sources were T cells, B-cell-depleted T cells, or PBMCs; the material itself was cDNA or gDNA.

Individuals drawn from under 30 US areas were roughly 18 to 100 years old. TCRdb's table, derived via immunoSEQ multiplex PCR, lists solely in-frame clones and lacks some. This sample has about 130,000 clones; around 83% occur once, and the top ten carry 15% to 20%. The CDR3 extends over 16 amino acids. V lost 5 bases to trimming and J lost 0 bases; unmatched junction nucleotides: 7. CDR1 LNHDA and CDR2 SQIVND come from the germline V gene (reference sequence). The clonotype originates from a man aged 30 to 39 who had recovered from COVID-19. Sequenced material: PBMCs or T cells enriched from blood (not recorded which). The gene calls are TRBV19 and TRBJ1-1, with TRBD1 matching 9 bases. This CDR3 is CASSADRGYMNTEAFF. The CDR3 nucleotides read TGTGCCAGTAGTGCCGACAGGGGGTACATGAACACTGAAGCTTTCTTT.